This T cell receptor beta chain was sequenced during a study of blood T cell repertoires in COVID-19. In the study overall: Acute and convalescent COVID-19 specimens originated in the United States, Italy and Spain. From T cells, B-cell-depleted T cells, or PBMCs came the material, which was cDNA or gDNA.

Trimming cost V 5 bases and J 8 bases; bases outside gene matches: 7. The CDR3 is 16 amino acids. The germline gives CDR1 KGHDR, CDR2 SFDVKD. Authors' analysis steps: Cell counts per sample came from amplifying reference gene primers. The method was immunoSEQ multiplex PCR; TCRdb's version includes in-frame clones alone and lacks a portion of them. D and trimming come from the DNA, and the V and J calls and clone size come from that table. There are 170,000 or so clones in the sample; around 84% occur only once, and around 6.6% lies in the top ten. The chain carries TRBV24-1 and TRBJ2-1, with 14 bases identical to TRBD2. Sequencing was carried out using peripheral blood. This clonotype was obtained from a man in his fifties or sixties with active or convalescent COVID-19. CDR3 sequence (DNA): TGTGCCACCAGTGGTCTGACTAGCGGGAGGGCCGATGAGCAGTTCTTC. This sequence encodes CATSGLTSGRADEQFF.